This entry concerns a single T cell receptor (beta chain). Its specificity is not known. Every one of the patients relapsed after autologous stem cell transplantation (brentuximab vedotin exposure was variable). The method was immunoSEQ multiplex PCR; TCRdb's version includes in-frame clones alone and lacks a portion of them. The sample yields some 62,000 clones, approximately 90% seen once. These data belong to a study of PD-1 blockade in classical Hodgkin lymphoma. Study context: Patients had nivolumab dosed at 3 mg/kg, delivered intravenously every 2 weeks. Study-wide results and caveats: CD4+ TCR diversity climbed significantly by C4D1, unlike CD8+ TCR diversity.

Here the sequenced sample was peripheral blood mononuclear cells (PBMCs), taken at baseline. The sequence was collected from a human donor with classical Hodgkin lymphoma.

CDR3: CASSPWEGPSSYEQYF. CDR3 bases: TGCGCCAGCAGCCCCTGGGAGGGCCCGAGCTCCTACGAGCAGTACTTC. J is TRBJ2-7 and V is TRBV5-1; the match to TRBD2 covers 7 bases. Germline V CDR1 and CDR2: SGHRS, YFSETQ. CDR3 length equals 16 residues. V lost 4 bases to trimming and J lost 0 bases; unmatched junction nucleotides: 10. Combining the CDR3 with reference TRBV5-1 and TRBJ2-7 gives the whole variable domain KAGVTQTPRYLIKTRGQQVTLSCSPISGHRSVSWYQQTPGQGLQFLFEYFSETQRNKGNFPGRFSGRQFSNSRSEMNVSTLELGDSALYLCASSPWEGPSSYEQYFGPGTRLTVT.